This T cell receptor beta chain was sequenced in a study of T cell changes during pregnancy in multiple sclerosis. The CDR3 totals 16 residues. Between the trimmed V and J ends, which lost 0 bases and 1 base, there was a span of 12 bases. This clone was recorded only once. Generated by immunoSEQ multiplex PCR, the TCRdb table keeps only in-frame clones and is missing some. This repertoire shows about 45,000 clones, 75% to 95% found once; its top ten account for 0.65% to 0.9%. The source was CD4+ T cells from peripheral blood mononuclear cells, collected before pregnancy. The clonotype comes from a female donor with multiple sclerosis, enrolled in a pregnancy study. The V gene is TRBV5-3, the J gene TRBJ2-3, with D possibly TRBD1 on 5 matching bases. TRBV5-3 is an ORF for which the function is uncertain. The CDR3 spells CARSLAQGRGTDTQYF. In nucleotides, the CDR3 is TGTGCCAGAAGCTTGGCGCAGGGAAGGGGCACAGATACGCAGTATTTT.